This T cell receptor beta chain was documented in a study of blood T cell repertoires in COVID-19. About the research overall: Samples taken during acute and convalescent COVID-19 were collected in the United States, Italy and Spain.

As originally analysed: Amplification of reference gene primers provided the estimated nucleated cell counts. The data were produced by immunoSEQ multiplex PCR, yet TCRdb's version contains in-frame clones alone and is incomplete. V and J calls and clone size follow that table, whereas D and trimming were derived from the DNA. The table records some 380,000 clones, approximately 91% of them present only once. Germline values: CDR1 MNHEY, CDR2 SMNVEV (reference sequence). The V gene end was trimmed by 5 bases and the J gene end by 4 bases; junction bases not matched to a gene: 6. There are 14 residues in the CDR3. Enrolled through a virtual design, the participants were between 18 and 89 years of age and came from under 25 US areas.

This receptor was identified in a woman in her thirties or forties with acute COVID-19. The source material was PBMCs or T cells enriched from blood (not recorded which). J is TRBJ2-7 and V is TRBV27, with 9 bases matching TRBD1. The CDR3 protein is CASSGGQGVYEQYF. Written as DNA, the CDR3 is TGTGCCAGCAGTGGGGGACAGGGTGTTTACGAGCAGTACTTC.